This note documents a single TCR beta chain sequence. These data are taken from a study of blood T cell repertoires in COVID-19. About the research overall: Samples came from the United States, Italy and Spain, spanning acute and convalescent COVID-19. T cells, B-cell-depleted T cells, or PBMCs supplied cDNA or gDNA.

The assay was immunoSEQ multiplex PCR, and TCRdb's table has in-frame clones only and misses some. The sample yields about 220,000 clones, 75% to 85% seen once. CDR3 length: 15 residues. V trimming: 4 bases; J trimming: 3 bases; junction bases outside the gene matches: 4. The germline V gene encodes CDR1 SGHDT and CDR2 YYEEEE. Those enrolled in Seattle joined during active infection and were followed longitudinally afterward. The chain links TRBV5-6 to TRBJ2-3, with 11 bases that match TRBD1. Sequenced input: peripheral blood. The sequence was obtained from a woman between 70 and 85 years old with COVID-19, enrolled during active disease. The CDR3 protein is CASSPGTGGTDTQYF. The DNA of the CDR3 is TGTGCCAGCAGCCCCGGGACAGGGGGTACAGATACGCAGTATTTT.